These 21 T cell receptor beta chains originate from one sample sequenced in a study of shared clonotypes between healthy human individuals. In the naive CD8 group, cells lacked CD45RO and were positively selected for CCR7, so terminally differentiated effector memory CD45RA+ cells were left out. The repertoire was sequenced with immunoSEQ multiplex PCR; TCRdb's copy has only in-frame clones and lacks some. The data hold 550,000 to 600,000 clones, with 98% observed a single time. Material for sequencing was naive CD8+ T cells sorted from blood. The receptors here all came from a man aged 30 to 45 in good health.

The rearrangement joins TRBV29-1 to TRBJ2-1; TRBD1 is a possible D gene (6 bases). The CDR3 contains 13 residues. CDR1 is SQVTM and CDR2 is ANQGSEA in the germline V gene. The V gene lost 8 bases and the J gene lost 6 bases, with 17 bases spanning the gap. In nucleotides, the CDR3 is TGCAGCACCAGGGGCCTCCTGGGCAATGAGCAGTTCTTC. This sequence encodes CSTRGLLGNEQFF.

Only one count was recorded for this clone. This chain's CDR3 is CASILWGDMNTEAFF. The DNA for the CDR3 is TGTGCCAGCATACTTTGGGGAGACATGAACACTGAAGCTTTCTTT. The rearrangement joins TRBV13 to TRBJ1-1; D gene unclear. Germline V lookup: CDR1 PRHDT, CDR2 FYEKMQ (reference sequence). The CDR3 contains 15 residues. Trimming cost V 7 bases and J 0 bases, with 15 bases left between them.

The chain recombines TRBV28 with TRBJ2-7, with 9 bases matching TRBD2. The CDR3 runs to 15 residues. V gave up 6 bases and J gave up 4 bases; unmatched junction bases: 10. Germline assignment: CDR1 MDHEN and CDR2 SYDVKM. CDR3 loop: CASSEKREVAYEQYF. For the CDR3, the DNA is TGTGCCAGCAGCGAGAAGCGGGAGGTAGCATACGAGCAGTACTTC.

The rearrangement links TRBV7-9 to TRBJ2-7; 8 bases are a match to TRBD2. Germline CDR1 reads SEHNR; CDR2 reads FQNEAQ (reference sequence). The CDR3 is 17 amino acids. V dropped 1 base and J dropped 0; count of bases not matched to a gene: 8. The CDR3 loop is CASSLVTSGSSSYEQYF. CDR3 in DNA: TGTGCCAGCAGCTTAGTCACTAGCGGCTCCAGCTCCTACGAGCAGTACTTC.

In this sample, this clone turned up once. The chain combines TRBV6-1 with TRBJ1-2; D is unresolved. Germline V gene data show CDR1 as MNHNS and CDR2 as SASEGT. Trimming stripped 6 bases from V and 8 bases from J, with 4 bases between. The CDR3 consists of 9 residues. The chain's CDR3 is CASRDGYTF. The CDR3 DNA is TGTGCCAGCAGAGACGGCTACACCTTC.

The genes are TRBV11-2 and TRBJ1-1; possible D gene TRBD1, 5 bases. This CDR3 has 14 residues. CDR1 is SGHAT, CDR2 FQNNGV, per germline. V lost 5 bases and J lost 3, with 13 bases in between. CDR3 protein: CASSREGLHTEAFF. Written as DNA, the CDR3 is TGTGCCAGCAGCCGAGAGGGGTTGCACACTGAAGCTTTCTTT.

This chain uses TRBV28 with TRBJ1-2, with 8 nucleotides matching TRBD1. The CDR3 is made up of 14 amino acids. Germline CDR1 MDHEN, CDR2 SYDVKM. J gave up 7 bases and V 6 bases, and 10 bases lay outside the gene matches. The CDR3, as DNA: TGTGCCAGCAGCCGCAGACAGGGGCAAGCTGGCTACACCTTC. Translated: CASSRRQGQAGYTF.

The V call is TRBV10-3, the J call TRBJ2-1, with 7 positions matching TRBD2. The length of the CDR3 is 14 residues. The J segment lost 1 base and the V segment lost 7 bases, leaving 4 bases of the junction unmatched. Germline V gene lookup returns CDR1 ENHRY and CDR2 SYGVKD. This CDR3 reads CAIKLAWSYNEQFF. The CDR3, as DNA: TGTGCCATCAAACTAGCGTGGTCCTACAATGAGCAGTTCTTC.

V usage is TRBV6-5 and J usage is TRBJ1-2; unclear D gene. In germline, CDR1 is MNHEY, CDR2 SVGAGI. The CDR3 contains 15 residues. Trimming shortened V by 5 bases and J by 0 bases, and 13 bases separated the two germline ends. The CDR3 DNA sequence: TGTGCCAGCAGTCTTACAACCTTGGCTAACTATGGCTACACCTTC. Its translation: CASSLTTLANYGYTF.

Only one count was recorded for this clone. V and J are TRBV15 and TRBJ1-3; maybe TRBD1 (5 bases). The CDR3 sequence is 16 residues long. V was pared by 0 bases and J by 0 bases, with 9 bases between. Germline-derived CDR1 and CDR2 are LNHNV and YYDKDF (reference sequence). The CDR3 DNA reads as TGTGCCACCAGCAGAGATCAGGGTTACTCTGGAAACACCATATATTTT. Protein product: CATSRDQGYSGNTIYF.

The chain combines TRBV6-1 with TRBJ2-7; TRBD2 aligns across 7 bases. This CDR3 is built from 14 residues. The trim removed 7 bases at V and 3 bases at J, leaving 9 bases unmatched. In germline, CDR1 is MNHNS, CDR2 SASEGT. CDR3 DNA: TGTGCCAGCATATCCGGGACTAAGGTCTACGAGCAGTACTTC. This sequence encodes CASISGTKVYEQYF.

The V gene is TRBV10-2, the J gene TRBJ1-5; D might be TRBD1 (6 bases). Germline loops: CDR1 WSHSY, CDR2 SAAADI. The CDR3 runs to 15 residues. The V end lost 1 base, the J end lost 2 bases, and 9 bases lay between the germline ends. Written as DNA, the CDR3 is TGCGCCAGCAGTGAGTGGGGGGCTCGCAATCAGCCCCAGCATTTT. Translating gives CASSEWGARNQPQHF.

The chain combines TRBV6-5 with TRBJ2-1; 7 nucleotides align to TRBD2. This CDR3 has 15 amino acids. V lost 5 bases and J lost 5; bases outside the gene matches: 9. Germline values: CDR1 MNHEY, CDR2 SVGAGI. The CDR3 DNA reads TGTGCCAGCAGTATCACTAGCGCCAACCACAATGAGCAGTTCTTC. This encodes CASSITSANHNEQFF.

This chain links TRBV27 with TRBJ1-1; unclear D gene. V gave up 4 bases and J gave up 6 bases, with 9 bases separating them. CDR3 size: 12 residues. The V gene's germline CDR1 is MNHEY and CDR2 SMNVEV (reference sequence). The chain's CDR3 is CASSSRSSEAFF. DNA of the CDR3: TGTGCCAGCAGTTCCCGGTCGTCTGAAGCTTTCTTT.

The rearrangement links TRBV4-1 to TRBJ1-2; no firm D call. The V and J ends lost 1 base and 0 bases respectively, with 6 bases between them. The germline V gene encodes CDR1 MGHRA and CDR2 YSYEKL. The CDR3 spans 14 residues. The CDR3 protein is CASSQVFTNYGYTF. The CDR3 bases are TGCGCCAGCAGCCAAGTTTTCACTAACTATGGCTACACCTTC.

The chain has TRBV5-5 and TRBJ2-5, with 7 bases aligning to TRBD1. J lost 2 bases, V lost 3 bases, and 7 bases had no gene match. From germline, CDR1 is SGHKS and CDR2 YYEKEE (reference sequence). The CDR3 is 15 residues long. CDR3 region: CASSYGTVGQETQYF. CDR3 in DNA: TGTGCCAGCAGCTACGGGACAGTGGGTCAAGAGACCCAGTACTTC.

V usage is TRBV9 and J usage is TRBJ2-1; D might be TRBD2 (5 bases). CDR1 SGDLS and CDR2 YYNGEE come from the germline V gene. The CDR3 has 15 amino acids. Trimming shortened V by 0 bases and J by 4 bases, and 11 bases separated the two germline ends. The CDR3 DNA is TGTGCCAGCAGCGTAGGGAGCGGAGTATACAATGAGCAGTTCTTC. Protein product: CASSVGSGVYNEQFF.

The chain links TRBV4-2 to TRBJ2-3, with TRBD2 identical over 13 bases. CDR1 and CDR2 (germline): LGHNA, YNFKEQ. Trimming removed 1 base from V and 0 bases from J; junction bases left unmatched: 7. The CDR3 is 19 residues long. The CDR3 loop reads CASSQAGLAGISSTDTQYF. The CDR3, as DNA: TGTGCCAGCAGCCAAGCGGGACTAGCGGGGATCTCGAGCACAGATACGCAGTATTTT.

This sequence joins TRBV5-1 and TRBJ2-3; TRBD1 or TRBD2 may be the D gene (5 bases each). CDR1 SGHRS and CDR2 YFSETQ come from the germline V gene. CDR3 length equals 17 residues. Trimming took 0 bases from V and 0 from J, leaving 14 bases between them. The CDR3 nucleotides read TGCGCCAGCAGCTTGGCCGGGGCGGAACCTAGCACAGATACGCAGTATTTT. The encoded protein is CASSLAGAEPSTDTQYF.

The genes are TRBV6-5 and TRBJ1-5; 7 bases fit TRBD1. J was trimmed by 4 bases and V by 7 bases; bases with no gene match: 10. Per germline, CDR1 MNHEY and CDR2 SVGAGI. CDR3 length: 15 residues. CDR3 bases: TGTGCCAGCACCTTGGGACAGAACTTAAATCAGCCCCAGCATTTT. The encoded protein is CASTLGQNLNQPQHF.

The CDR3 is CASSLSSWADTQYF. Here the CDR3 DNA reads TGTGCCAGCAGCTTAAGCTCCTGGGCAGATACGCAGTATTTT. The chain joins TRBV13 to TRBJ2-3, with D uncertain. V was shortened by 2 bases and J by 4 bases, with 10 bases between the two germline ends. The CDR3 runs 14 residues. Germline CDR1 PRHDT, CDR2 FYEKMQ (reference sequence). The full variable domain, with the rest looked up from reference TRBV13 and TRBJ2-3, is AAGVIQSPRHLIKEKRETATLKCYPIPRHDTVYWYQQGPGQDPQFLISFYEKMQSDKGSIPDRFSAQQFSDYHSELNMSSLELGDSALYFCASSLSSWADTQYFGPGTRLTVL.